The 21 T cell receptor beta chains reported below all come from one sample, sequenced in a study of shared clonotypes between healthy human individuals. Clones were read by immunoSEQ multiplex PCR, and TCRdb kept only the in-frame ones, dropping some. Among approximately 2,200,000 clones, about 93% were seen once, and the ten largest hold 1.7%. CD45RO-negative, CCR7-positively selected cells formed the naive CD8 fraction, excluding terminally differentiated effector memory CD45RA+ cells. The sequencing input was naive CD8+ T cells from PBMCs. These receptors all stem from a man between 18 and 35 years old in good health. Some clones in this sample may be carry-over from other donors' samples.

The chain links TRBV14 to TRBJ2-1; a weak D match, TRBD2 (5 bases). The V gene's germline CDR1 is SGHDN and CDR2 FVKESK. Trimming left V 4 bases short and J 4 bases short, with 17 bases between. This CDR3 is 16 amino acids long. The CDR3 spells CASSPLEAGEYNEQFF. DNA of the CDR3: TGTGCCAGCAGCCCCCTGGAGGCGGGCGAATACAATGAGCAGTTCTTC. The full variable domain, with the rest looked up from reference TRBV14 and TRBJ2-1, is EAGVTQFPSHSVIEKGQTVTLRCDPISGHDNLYWYRRVMGKEIKFLLHFVKESKQDESGMPNNRFLAERTGGTYSTLKVQPAELEDSGVYFCASSPLEAGEYNEQFFGPGTRLTVL.

The chain uses TRBV29-1 and TRBJ2-1, with 8 bases matching TRBD1. The CDR3 consists of 8 residues. In germline, CDR1 is SQVTM, CDR2 ANQGSEA. Trimming took 6 bases from V and 14 from J; bases not matched to a gene: 0. The CDR3 region is CSVDREFF. CDR3 DNA: TGCAGCGTGGACAGGGAGTTCTTC.

The chain couples TRBV7-9 to TRBJ2-7; D is perhaps TRBD1 (6 bases). Germline V gene sequence: CDR1 SEHNR, CDR2 FQNEAQ (reference sequence). Between the trimmed V and J ends, which lost 7 bases and 7 bases, there was a span of 17 bases. The CDR3 consists of 13 residues. CDR3 amino acids: CASTELQGAEQYF. The DNA for the CDR3 is TGTGCCAGCACAGAATTACAGGGCGCAGAGCAGTACTTC.

The V and J genes are TRBV10-3 and TRBJ2-7; D unresolved. The CDR3 is made up of 12 amino acids. CDR1 ENHRY and CDR2 SYGVKD come from the germline V gene. V lost 8 bases and J 0 bases, leaving 8 bases between the germline ends. In nucleotides, the CDR3 is TGTGCCATCCCTGGGGACTCCTACGAGCAGTACTTC. As protein: CAIPGDSYEQYF.

As DNA, the CDR3 is TGTGCCAGCAGCCAACCGGACTTTTTGAGCTCCTACGAGCAGTACTTC. Protein product: CASSQPDFLSSYEQYF. V and J are TRBV7-8 and TRBJ2-7, with a weak D call TRBD2 (5 bases). With 5 bases removed from V and 0 bases from J, the gap between germline ends came to 17 bases. Germline V CDR1 and CDR2: SGHVS, FQNEAQ. The CDR3 loop spans 16 amino acids.

V usage is TRBV6-1 and J usage is TRBJ2-6; TRBD2 might be the D (6 bases). The CDR3 sequence is 14 residues long. CDR1 is MNHNS and CDR2 is SASEGT in the germline V gene. V lost 9 bases, J lost 4 bases, and 13 bases lay in between. Here the CDR3 DNA reads TGTGCCAGAAAGGAGGGGCAGGGGGCCAACGTCCTGACTTTC. This gives the protein CARKEGQGANVLTF.

The chain combines TRBV11-2 with TRBJ2-1; 9 positions match TRBD2. J was trimmed by 7 bases and V by 1 base; bases with no gene match: 11. The CDR3 sequence is 17 residues long. From germline, CDR1 is SGHAT and CDR2 FQNNGV. The CDR3 nucleotides are TGTGCCAGCAGCTTAGGGGGGCTAGCGGGGTTCGGAAATGAGCAGTTCTTC. It specifies CASSLGGLAGFGNEQFF.

This rearrangement joins TRBV28 to TRBJ1-2, with TRBD1 as a possible D gene (5 bases). The CDR3 contains 11 residues. Trimming cost V 6 bases and J 7 bases, with 9 bases left between them. Germline-derived CDR1 and CDR2 are MDHEN and SYDVKM. The CDR3 region has the DNA TGTGCCAGCAGGATGGGGGGTGGCTACACCTTC. Its protein product is CASRMGGGYTF.

About this clone: The sample carries other DNA sequences with the same CDR3. The genes are TRBV5-1 and TRBJ2-7; maybe TRBD2 (6 bases). The CDR3 length is 15 residues. V was pared by 0 bases and J by 0 bases, with 10 bases between. The V gene's germline CDR1 is SGHRS and CDR2 YFSETQ. CDR3 amino acids: CASSLVGGNSYEQYF. CDR3 nucleotide sequence: TGCGCCAGCAGCTTGGTGGGCGGGAACTCCTACGAGCAGTACTTC.

Here the CDR3 reads CASSLLAGGLAGELFF. CDR3 nucleotide sequence: TGTGCCAGCAGTTTATTGGCGGGAGGGTTGGCCGGGGAGCTGTTTTTT. J is TRBJ2-2 and V is TRBV27; 9 bases agree with TRBD2. CDR1 and CDR2 from the germline V gene are MNHEY and SMNVEV (reference sequence). The CDR3 is 16 residues long. J lost 6 bases, V lost 1 base, and 6 bases had no gene match.

V is TRBV19 and J is TRBJ1-5, with D maybe TRBD1 (5 bases). The CDR3 has 17 amino acids. The V end lost 4 bases, the J end lost 1 base, and 17 bases lay between the germline ends. CDR1 and CDR2 (germline): LNHDA, SQIVND (reference sequence). The CDR3 region has the DNA TGTGCCAGTAGTAAATCTCCGGGACTCCGGAGCAATCAGCCCCAGCATTTT. Translating it yields CASSKSPGLRSNQPQHF. The full variable domain, its missing parts supplied by reference TRBV19 and TRBJ1-5, is DGGITQSPKYLFRKEGQNVTLSCEQNLNHDAMYWYRQDPGQGLRLIYYSQIVNDFQKGDIAEGYSVSREKKESFPLTVTSAQKNPTAFYLCASSKSPGLRSNQPQHFGDGTRLSIL.

The V and J genes are TRBV5-1 and TRBJ1-2, with a possible D match to TRBD1 (6 bases). V was pared by 0 bases and J by 1 base, with 13 bases between. The length of the CDR3 is 16 residues. Germline CDR1 is SGHRS and CDR2 is YFSETQ. This CDR3 is CASSLGQGLSNYGYTF. DNA of the CDR3: TGCGCCAGCAGCTTGGGGCAGGGGCTGAGTAACTATGGCTACACCTTC.

The V gene is TRBV27, the J gene TRBJ2-3, with 10 positions matching TRBD2. The CDR3 length is 21 residues. CDR1 and CDR2 from the germline V gene are MNHEY and SMNVEV (reference sequence). J gave up 0 bases and V 5 bases, and 20 bases lay outside the gene matches. DNA of the CDR3: TGTGCCAGCAGTGCATACCCTTGGACAGGTCCGGGACTAGCGAGCACAGATACGCAGTATTTT. This gives the protein CASSAYPWTGPGLASTDTQYF.

The chain links TRBV4-1 to TRBJ2-3, with D uncertain. Trimming stripped 4 bases from V and 2 bases from J, with 10 bases between. This CDR3 is 14 amino acids long. Germline CDR1 is MGHRA and CDR2 is YSYEKL. The CDR3, as DNA: TGCGCCAGCAGCCCCCGAGGTCCCACAGATACGCAGTATTTT. Protein product: CASSPRGPTDTQYF.

The V gene is TRBV6-4, the J gene TRBJ1-4; 7 bases line up with TRBD1. This CDR3 has 15 amino acids. The germline V gene has CDR1 MRHNA and CDR2 SNTAGT. J was trimmed by 8 bases and V by 0 bases; bases with no gene match: 6. The CDR3 protein is CASSDSGGVEEKLFF. The CDR3 nucleotides are TGTGCCAGCAGTGACTCAGGGGGCGTAGAAGAAAAACTGTTTTTT.

V usage is TRBV4-1 and J usage is TRBJ2-7; 7 bases align to TRBD1. Germline V lookup: CDR1 MGHRA, CDR2 YSYEKL. With 7 bases clipped from V and 3 bases from J, the junction kept 12 bases outside the gene matches. This CDR3 spans 15 amino acids. The CDR3 is CASTEGSAGGYEQYF. The CDR3 DNA is TGCGCCAGCACCGAAGGGTCGGCAGGGGGCTACGAGCAGTACTTC.

The chain combines TRBV5-4 with TRBJ2-1; 9 positions agree with TRBD2. The CDR3 is 14 residues long. Losses at the gene ends were 6 bases for V and 6 bases for J; bases not matched to a gene: 7. CDR1 and CDR2 (germline): SGHNT, YYREEE (reference sequence). CDR3 sequence reads: CASTMGLAGNEQFF. CDR3 DNA: TGTGCCAGCACCATGGGACTAGCCGGCAATGAGCAGTTCTTC.

The V gene is TRBV4-3, the J gene TRBJ1-1, with D perhaps TRBD1 (6 bases). This CDR3 is 15 amino acids long. Germline loops: CDR1 LGHNA, CDR2 YSLEER. V lost 1 base and J 5 bases, leaving 14 bases between the germline ends. This CDR3 reads CASSQGGGGSTEAFF. CDR3 coding DNA: TGCGCCAGCAGCCAAGGAGGGGGTGGGAGTACTGAAGCTTTCTTT.

This clone was observed once. The chain links TRBV11-2 to TRBJ2-1; TRBD2 agrees at 10 bases. The CDR3 extends over 15 amino acids. Per the germline V gene, CDR1 is SGHAT and CDR2 is FQNNGV. J lost 2 bases, V lost 5 bases, and 3 bases had no gene match. For the CDR3, the DNA is TGTGCCAGCAGCATAGCGGGGGGCGCCTACAATGAGCAGTTCTTC. As protein: CASSIAGGAYNEQFF.

V usage is TRBV27 and J usage is TRBJ1-1; D not resolved. The CDR3 totals 14 residues. The germline CDR1 and CDR2 sequences are MNHEY and SMNVEV (reference sequence). Trimming shortened V by 4 bases and J by 5 bases, and 14 bases separated the two germline ends. The DNA of the CDR3 is TGTGCCAGCAGTTGGTCCGGCCTTAGGACTGAAGCTTTCTTT. It translates to CASSWSGLRTEAFF.

The V and J genes are TRBV28 and TRBJ2-3; 7 bases are shared with TRBD2. There are 16 residues in the CDR3. After removal of 5 bases from V and 6 bases from J, the junction contained 14 bases not matched to a gene. Germline CDR1 is MDHEN and CDR2 is SYDVKM. CDR3 DNA: TGTGCCAGCAGTCCCCTCTCGCGGGAGAAGGTGGATACGCAGTATTTT. Residues: CASSPLSREKVDTQYF.